Reported below is one TCR beta chain. This sample is part of a study of CD8 T cells in Susac syndrome. About 0.5 to 1 ug RNA was reverse transcribed with random hexamers. Amplification of TCR beta CDR3 was carried out by immunoSEQ multiplex PCR, which covered 54 Vbeta and 13 Jbeta segments. TCRdb itself ran the immunoSEQ multiplex PCR reads through MiXCR, one entry per CDR3 protein. Counted here are 100,000 to 150,000 distinct CDR3 sequences, 80% to 95% occurring once; the ten biggest clones make up more than 0.25%. The material sequenced was CD8+ T cells from PBMCs. This sequence was found in a human donor with multiple sclerosis.

CDR3 protein: CATRAPGAIEAFF. The CDR3, as DNA: TGTGCCACCAGGGCCCCCGGGGCCATTGAAGCTTTCTTT. The rearrangement links TRBV24-1 to TRBJ1-1; possible D gene TRBD1, 5 bases. The CDR3 has 13 residues. Germline V lookup: CDR1 KGHDR, CDR2 SFDVKD. V lost 7 bases, J lost 7 bases, and 15 bases lay in between.